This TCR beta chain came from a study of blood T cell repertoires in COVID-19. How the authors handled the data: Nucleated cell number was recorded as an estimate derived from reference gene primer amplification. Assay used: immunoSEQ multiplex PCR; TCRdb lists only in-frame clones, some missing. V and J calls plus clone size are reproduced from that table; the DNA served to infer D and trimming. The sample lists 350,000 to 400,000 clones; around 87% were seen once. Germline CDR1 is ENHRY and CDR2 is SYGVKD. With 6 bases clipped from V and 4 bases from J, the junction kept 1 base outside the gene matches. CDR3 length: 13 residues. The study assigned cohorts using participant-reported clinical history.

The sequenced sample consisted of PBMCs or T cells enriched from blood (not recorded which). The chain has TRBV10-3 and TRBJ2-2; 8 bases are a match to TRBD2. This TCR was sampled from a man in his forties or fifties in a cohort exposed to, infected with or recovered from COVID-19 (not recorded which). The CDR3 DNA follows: TGTGCCATCAGGGGGACTAGCACCGGGGAGCTGTTTTTT. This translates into CAIRGTSTGELFF.